This T cell receptor (beta chain) was captured in a study of blood T cell repertoires in COVID-19 (TCRdb year 2020). Background on the whole study: Collaborator samples came from the United States, Italy and Spain and covered acute and convalescent phases of COVID-19. The prospective study material was composed of cDNA or gDNA derived from T cells, B-cell-depleted T cells, or PBMCs. Subjects who had been exposed to COVID-19, were actively infected with it, or had recovered from it provided the deeply sampled blood TCRbeta repertoires that made up the dataset. The repertoires were made available in a free public database intended to serve as a resource for research on the immune response to SARS-CoV-2. Samples came from the ongoing ImmuneRACE study (first 160 participants) plus 1,254 subjects from 6 global collaborators. Sample metadata almost always included a de-identified subject ID, COVID-19 status, age in years and sex. Where available, HLA class I and class II types were obtained from metadata supplied by the sample provider rather than from assay-based typing. What the study reported, not specific to this receptor: Clinical and demographic metadata were provided uncurated, with the amount varying by source and participant.

A distance of 11 bases separates the germline ends of V and J, which lose 2 bases and 4 bases respectively. The germline V gene yields SQVTM for CDR1 and ANQGSEA for CDR2. The CDR3, from cysteine to phenylalanine, totals 13 residues. Just CDR3 DNA is preserved here, 39 bases in frame from base 1. TCRbeta CDR3 regions were amplified from genomic DNA using the immunoSEQ Assay, a bias-controlled multiplex PCR. Concerning the study's data processing: The number of nucleated cells in each sample was estimated by amplification of reference gene primers within the assay. To quantify the absolute abundance of each unique TCRbeta CDR3 rearrangement, sequence reads were collapsed and filtered. For each sample, productive Simpson clonality was calculated as the square root of Simpson's diversity index over productive rearrangements. In its TCRdb copy, this immuneACCESS table keeps in-frame sequences only and misses some clones. Where compared with another copy, unresolved V genes explain less than half of these, and the others have no known cause. D and trimming were read from the DNA, whereas the V and J calls and clone size are those reported in that table. Across this sample there are under 250,000 clones, with about nine tenths seen only once. Jointly, the top ten make up about 4.8% of the sample.

On this clone: Its antigen specificity is not known. Qualities for individual bases were not recorded, and no much larger clone is one base off.

The collaborating institutions used their own protocols to collect whole blood in K2EDTA tubes. For TCRbeta analysis, collaborators shipped samples as frozen whole blood, isolated PBMCs, or DNA extracted from either of those sample types. This receptor was obtained from a woman aged 35 to 49 with acute or convalescent COVID-19. Here the chain combines TRBV29-1 and TRBJ1-2, with a weak D call of TRBD1 (6 bases match). Sequencing used peripheral blood. The sequence in DNA is TGCAGCGTTGAAACGGGCAGGGGCTATGGCTACACCTTC. It translates as CSVETGRGYGYTF.